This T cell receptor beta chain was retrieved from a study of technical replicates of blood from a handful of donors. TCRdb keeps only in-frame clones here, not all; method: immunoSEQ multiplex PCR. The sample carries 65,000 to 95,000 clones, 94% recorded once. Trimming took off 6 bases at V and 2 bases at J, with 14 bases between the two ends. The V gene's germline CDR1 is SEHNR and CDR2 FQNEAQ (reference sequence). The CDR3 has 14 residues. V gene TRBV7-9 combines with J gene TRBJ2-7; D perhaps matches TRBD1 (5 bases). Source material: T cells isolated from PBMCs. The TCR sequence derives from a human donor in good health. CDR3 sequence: CASRRSWTTYEQYF. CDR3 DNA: TGTGCCAGCAGGCGTTCGTGGACAACCTACGAGCAGTACTTC.